The 5 T cell receptor beta chains below all came from one sample that was sequenced in a study of blood T cell repertoires in COVID-19. Here immunoSEQ multiplex PCR was the method, and the copy in TCRdb shows in-frame clones only, minus some. There are 110,000 to 150,000 clones in the sample; under 90% occur only once, and 1.6% lies in the top ten. Sequenced input: PBMCs or T cells enriched from blood (not recorded which). The receptors were gathered from a woman aged 18-29 years who had been exposed to COVID-19.

This sequence joins TRBV29-1 and TRBJ2-7; D remains ambiguous. The V end lost 3 bases, the J end lost 3 bases, and 12 bases lay between the germline ends. Per germline, CDR1 SQVTM and CDR2 ANQGSEA. The CDR3 contains 13 residues. The CDR3 DNA is TGCAGCGTTGAGGCAGGCCCGATCTACGAGCAGTACTTC. Translated: CSVEAGPIYEQYF.

The rearrangement uses TRBV3-1 (or the pseudogene TRBV3-2) and TRBJ2-1; TRBD2 matches 11 bases. The CDR3 sequence is 15 residues long. The trim removed 3 bases at V and 5 bases at J, leaving 3 bases unmatched. Looked up from germline, CDR1 is LGHDT and CDR2 is YNNKEL (reference sequence). CDR3 sequence (DNA): TGTGCCAGCAGCCAGATGGGACTAGCGGACAATGAGCAGTTCTTC. Protein sequence: CASSQMGLADNEQFF.

This chain connects TRBV7-6 to TRBJ2-7; 10 bases agree with TRBD2. Trimming took 5 bases from V and 6 from J; bases not matched to a gene: 13. CDR3 length equals 16 residues. The germline V gene encodes CDR1 SGHVS and CDR2 FNYEAQ. The CDR3 DNA follows: TGTGCCAGCAGCGAGCGAGCGGGAGGGCCGGAGAGCGAGCAGTACTTC. Translating gives CASSERAGGPESEQYF.

The chain carries TRBV21-1 and TRBJ1-5; no DNA check was done on the table's D call, TRBD1. TRBV21-1 is designated a pseudogene. The CDR3 contains 22 residues. This chain's CDR3 is CASSKAYGTGELWDVSDQPQHF. CDR3 in DNA: TGTGCCAGCAGCAAAGCGTACGGGACAGGGGAACTTTGGGATGTCTCAGATCAGCCCCAGCATTTT.

V gene TRBV19 combines with J gene TRBJ1-2; TRBD1 agrees at 7 bases. With 5 bases clipped from V and 5 bases from J, the junction kept 17 bases outside the gene matches. The germline gives CDR1 LNHDA, CDR2 SQIVND (reference sequence). The CDR3 runs to 17 residues. The CDR3 loop reads CASSLTPQGSTPYGYTF. As DNA, the CDR3 is TGTGCCAGTAGTTTGACCCCACAGGGGTCTACCCCATATGGCTACACCTTC.